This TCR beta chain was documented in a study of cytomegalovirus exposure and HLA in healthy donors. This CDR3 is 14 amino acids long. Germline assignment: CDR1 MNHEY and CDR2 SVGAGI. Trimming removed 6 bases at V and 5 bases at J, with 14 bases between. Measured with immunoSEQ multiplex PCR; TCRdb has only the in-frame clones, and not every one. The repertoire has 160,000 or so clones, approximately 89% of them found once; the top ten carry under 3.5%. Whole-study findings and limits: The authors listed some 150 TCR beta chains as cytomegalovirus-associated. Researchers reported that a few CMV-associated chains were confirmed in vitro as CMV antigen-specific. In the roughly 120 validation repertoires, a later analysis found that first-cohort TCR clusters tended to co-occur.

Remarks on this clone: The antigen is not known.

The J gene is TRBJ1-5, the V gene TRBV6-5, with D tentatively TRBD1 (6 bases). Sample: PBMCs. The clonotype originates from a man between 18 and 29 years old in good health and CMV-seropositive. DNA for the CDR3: TGTGCCAGCAGGACGTGGGGGGGCGATCAGCCCCAGCATTTT. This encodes CASRTWGGDQPQHF.